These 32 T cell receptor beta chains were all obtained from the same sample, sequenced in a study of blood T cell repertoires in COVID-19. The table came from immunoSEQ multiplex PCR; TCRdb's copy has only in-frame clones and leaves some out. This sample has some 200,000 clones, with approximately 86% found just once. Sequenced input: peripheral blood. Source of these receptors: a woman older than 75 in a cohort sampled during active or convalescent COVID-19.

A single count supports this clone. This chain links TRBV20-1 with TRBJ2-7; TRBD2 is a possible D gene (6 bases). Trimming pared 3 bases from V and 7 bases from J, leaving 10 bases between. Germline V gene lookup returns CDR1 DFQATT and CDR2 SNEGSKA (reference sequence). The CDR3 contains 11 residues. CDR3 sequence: CSASVTREQYF. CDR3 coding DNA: TGCAGTGCTAGTGTGACTAGGGAGCAGTACTTC.

The CDR3 DNA reads TGTGCCAGCAGCCCCCGACTAGCGGGGGGAACAGATACGCAGTATTTT. This gives the protein CASSPRLAGGTDTQYF. This chain joins TRBV9 and TRBJ2-3; TRBD2 matches at 13 bases. Germline assignment: CDR1 SGDLS and CDR2 YYNGEE. Losses at the gene ends were 4 bases for V and 3 bases for J; bases not matched to a gene: 5. The CDR3 consists of 16 residues.

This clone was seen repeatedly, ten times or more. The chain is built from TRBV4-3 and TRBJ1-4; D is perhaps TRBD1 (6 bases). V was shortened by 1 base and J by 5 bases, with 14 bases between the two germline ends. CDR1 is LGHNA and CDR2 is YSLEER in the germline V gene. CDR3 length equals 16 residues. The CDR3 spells CASSQGTEILNEKLFF. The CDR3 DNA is TGCGCCAGCAGCCAAGGGACAGAGATTCTCAATGAAAAACTGTTTTTT.

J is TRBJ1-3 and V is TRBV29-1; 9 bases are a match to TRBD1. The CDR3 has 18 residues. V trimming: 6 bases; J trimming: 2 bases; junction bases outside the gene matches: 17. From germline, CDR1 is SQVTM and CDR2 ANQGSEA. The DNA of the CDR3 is TGCAGCGTCCTTTACCCGCTGGGTCGACAGGGGGCTGGAAACACCATATATTTT. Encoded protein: CSVLYPLGRQGAGNTIYF.

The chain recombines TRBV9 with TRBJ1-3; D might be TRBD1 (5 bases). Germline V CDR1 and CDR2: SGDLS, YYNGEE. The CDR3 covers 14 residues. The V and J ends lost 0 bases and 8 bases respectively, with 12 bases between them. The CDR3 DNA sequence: TGTGCCAGCAGCGTAGACCAGGGCCCTGACACCATATATTTT. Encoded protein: CASSVDQGPDTIYF.

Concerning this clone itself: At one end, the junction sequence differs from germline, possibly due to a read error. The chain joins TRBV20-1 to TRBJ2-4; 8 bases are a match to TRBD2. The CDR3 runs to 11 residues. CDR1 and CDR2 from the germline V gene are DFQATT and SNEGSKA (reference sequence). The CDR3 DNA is TGCAGTGCTATCTCGGGGGGGCTTCAAGGGTTC. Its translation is CSAISGGLQGF.

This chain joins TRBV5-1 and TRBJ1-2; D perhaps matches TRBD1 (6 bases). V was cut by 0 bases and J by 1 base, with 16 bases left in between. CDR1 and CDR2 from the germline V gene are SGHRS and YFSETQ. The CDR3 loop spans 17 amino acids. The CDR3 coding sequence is TGCGCCAGCAGCTTGGGACCAGGGGCGCCTTTTAACTATGGCTACACCTTC. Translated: CASSLGPGAPFNYGYTF.

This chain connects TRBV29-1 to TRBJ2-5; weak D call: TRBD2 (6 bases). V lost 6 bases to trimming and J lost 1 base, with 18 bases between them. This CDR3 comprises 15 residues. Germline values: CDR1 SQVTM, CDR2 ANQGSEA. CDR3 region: CSVRLAGTSQETQYF. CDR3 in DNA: TGCAGCGTGCGGCTTGCCGGGACTTCCCAAGAGACCCAGTACTTC. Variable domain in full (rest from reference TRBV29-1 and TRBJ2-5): SAVISQKPSRDICQRGTSLTIQCQVDSQVTMMFWYRQQPGQSLTLIATANQGSEATYESGFVIDKFPISRPNLTFSTLTVSNMSPEDSSIYLCSVRLAGTSQETQYFGPGTRLLVL.

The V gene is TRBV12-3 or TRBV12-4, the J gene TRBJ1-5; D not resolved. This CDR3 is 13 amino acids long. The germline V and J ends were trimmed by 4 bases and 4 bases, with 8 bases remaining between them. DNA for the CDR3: TGTGCCAGCAGTTCGCTAGAGAATCAGCCCCAGCATTTT. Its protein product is CASSSLENQPQHF.

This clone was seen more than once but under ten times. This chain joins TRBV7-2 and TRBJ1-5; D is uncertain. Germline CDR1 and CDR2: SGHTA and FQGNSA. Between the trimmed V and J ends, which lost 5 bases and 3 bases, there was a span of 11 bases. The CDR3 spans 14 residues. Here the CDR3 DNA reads TGTGCCAGCAGCGTACGAGGAATCAATCAGCCCCAGCATTTT. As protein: CASSVRGINQPQHF.

The CDR3 DNA follows: TGTGCCATCAGCACACTAGCGGGGGCACACAATGAGCAGTTCTTC. Translation: CAISTLAGAHNEQFF. The V call is TRBV10-3, the J call TRBJ2-1; 11 bases are shared with TRBD2. Germline values: CDR1 ENHRY, CDR2 SYGVKD. J lost 5 bases, V lost 6 bases, and 6 bases had no gene match. This CDR3 is built from 15 residues.

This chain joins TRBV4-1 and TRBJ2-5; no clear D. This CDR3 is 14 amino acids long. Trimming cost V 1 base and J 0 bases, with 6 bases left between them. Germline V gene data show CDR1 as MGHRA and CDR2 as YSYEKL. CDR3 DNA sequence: TGCGCCAGCAGCCAAGCGACACACCAAGAGACCCAGTACTTC. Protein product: CASSQATHQETQYF.

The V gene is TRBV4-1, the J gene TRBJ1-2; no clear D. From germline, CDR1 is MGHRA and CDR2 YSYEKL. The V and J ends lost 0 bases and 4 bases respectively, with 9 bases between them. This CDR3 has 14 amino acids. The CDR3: CASSQDWAAYGYTF. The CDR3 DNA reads TGCGCCAGCAGCCAAGATTGGGCAGCCTATGGCTACACCTTC.

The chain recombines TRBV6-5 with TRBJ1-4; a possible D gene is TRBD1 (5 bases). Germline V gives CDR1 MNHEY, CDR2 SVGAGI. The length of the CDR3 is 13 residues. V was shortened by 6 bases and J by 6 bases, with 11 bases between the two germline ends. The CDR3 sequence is CASRDTQDEKLFF. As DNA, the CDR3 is TGTGCCAGCAGAGACACACAGGATGAAAAACTGTTTTTT.

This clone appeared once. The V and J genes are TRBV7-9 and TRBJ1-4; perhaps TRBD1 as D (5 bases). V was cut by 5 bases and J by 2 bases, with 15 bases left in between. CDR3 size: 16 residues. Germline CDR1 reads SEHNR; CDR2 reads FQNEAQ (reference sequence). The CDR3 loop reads CASSLNAGWTNEKLFF. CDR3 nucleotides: TGTGCCAGCAGCCTAAACGCAGGGTGGACTAATGAAAAACTGTTTTTT.

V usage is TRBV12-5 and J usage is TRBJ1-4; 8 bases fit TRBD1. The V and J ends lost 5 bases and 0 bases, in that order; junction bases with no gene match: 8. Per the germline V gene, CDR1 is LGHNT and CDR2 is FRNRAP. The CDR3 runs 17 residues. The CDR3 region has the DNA TGTGCTAGTGGTCCCCGGACAGGGAAAACAACTAATGAAAAACTGTTTTTT. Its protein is CASGPRTGKTTNEKLFF.

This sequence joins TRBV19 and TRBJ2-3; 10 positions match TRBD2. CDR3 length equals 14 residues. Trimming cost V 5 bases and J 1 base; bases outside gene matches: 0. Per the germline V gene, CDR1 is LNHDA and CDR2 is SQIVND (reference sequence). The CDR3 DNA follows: TGTGCCAGTAGTGGACTAGCGGGCACAGATACGCAGTATTTT. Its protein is CASSGLAGTDTQYF.

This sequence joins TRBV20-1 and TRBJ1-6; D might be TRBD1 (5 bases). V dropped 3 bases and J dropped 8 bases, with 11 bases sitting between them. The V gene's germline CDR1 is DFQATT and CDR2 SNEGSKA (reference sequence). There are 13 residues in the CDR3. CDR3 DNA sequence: TGCAGTGCTAGTTCAACAGGAGATTCACCCCTCCACTTT. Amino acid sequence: CSASSTGDSPLHF.

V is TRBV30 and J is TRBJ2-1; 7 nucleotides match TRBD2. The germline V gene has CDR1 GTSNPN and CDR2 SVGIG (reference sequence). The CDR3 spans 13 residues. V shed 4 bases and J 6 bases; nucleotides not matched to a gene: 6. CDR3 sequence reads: CAWTSGLANEQFF. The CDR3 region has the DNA TGTGCCTGGACTAGCGGACTTGCCAATGAGCAGTTCTTC.

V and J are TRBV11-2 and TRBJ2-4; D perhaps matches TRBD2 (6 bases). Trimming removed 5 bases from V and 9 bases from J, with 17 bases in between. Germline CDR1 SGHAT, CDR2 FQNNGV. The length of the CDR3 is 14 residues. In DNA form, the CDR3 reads TGTGCCAGCAGCCCGAGCGGGCTAGTCGTCATTCAGTACTTC. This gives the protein CASSPSGLVVIQYF.

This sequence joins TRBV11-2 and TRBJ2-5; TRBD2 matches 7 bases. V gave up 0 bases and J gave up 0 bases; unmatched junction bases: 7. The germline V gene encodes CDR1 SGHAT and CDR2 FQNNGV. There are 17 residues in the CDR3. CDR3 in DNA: TGTGCCAGCAGCTTAGATTGGGAAGCGGGAAACCAAGAGACCCAGTACTTC. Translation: CASSLDWEAGNQETQYF.

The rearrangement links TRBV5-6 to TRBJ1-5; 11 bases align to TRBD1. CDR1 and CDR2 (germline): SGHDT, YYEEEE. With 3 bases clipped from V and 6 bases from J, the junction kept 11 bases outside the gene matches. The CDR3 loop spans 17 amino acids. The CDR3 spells CASSSRTGGLSVQPQHF. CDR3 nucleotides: TGTGCCAGCAGCTCCCGGACAGGGGGCCTTTCAGTTCAGCCCCAGCATTTT.

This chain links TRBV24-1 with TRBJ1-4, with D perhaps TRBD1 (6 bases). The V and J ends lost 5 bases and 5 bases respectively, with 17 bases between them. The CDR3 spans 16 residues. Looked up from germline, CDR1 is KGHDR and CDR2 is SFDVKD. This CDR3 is CATSGPGERGNEKLFF. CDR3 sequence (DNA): TGTGCCACCAGTGGGCCAGGGGAGAGGGGAAATGAAAAACTGTTTTTT.

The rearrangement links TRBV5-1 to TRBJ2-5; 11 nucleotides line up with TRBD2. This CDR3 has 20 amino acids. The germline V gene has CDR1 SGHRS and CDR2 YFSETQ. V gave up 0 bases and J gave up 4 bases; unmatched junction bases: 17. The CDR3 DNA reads TGCGCCAGCAGCTTGGCACCCCTCATAGCGGGAGGGCGTTTCCGAGAGACCCAGTACTTC. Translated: CASSLAPLIAGGRFRETQYF.

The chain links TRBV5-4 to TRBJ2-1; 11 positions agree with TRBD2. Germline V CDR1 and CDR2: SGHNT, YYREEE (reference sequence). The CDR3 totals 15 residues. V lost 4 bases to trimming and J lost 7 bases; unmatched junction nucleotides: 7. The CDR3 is CASSGGLADENEQFF. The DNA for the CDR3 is TGTGCCAGCAGCGGGGGACTAGCGGACGAAAATGAGCAGTTCTTC.

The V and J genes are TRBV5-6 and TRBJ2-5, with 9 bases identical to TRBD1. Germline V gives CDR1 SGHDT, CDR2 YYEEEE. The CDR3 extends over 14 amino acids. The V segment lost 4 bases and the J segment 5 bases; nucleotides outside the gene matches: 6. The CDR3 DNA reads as TGTGCCAGCAGCAAAGGCGGACAGGGGGAGACCCAGTACTTC. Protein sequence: CASSKGGQGETQYF.

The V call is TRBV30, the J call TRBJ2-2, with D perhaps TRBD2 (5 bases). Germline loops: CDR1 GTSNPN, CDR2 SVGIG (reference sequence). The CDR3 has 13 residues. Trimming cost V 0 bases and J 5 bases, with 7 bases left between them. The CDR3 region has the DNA TGTGCCTGGAGTGTCACGGGAACCGGGGAGCTGTTTTTT. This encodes CAWSVTGTGELFF. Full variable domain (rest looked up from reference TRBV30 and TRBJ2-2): SQTIHQWPATLVQPVGSPLSLECTVEGTSNPNLYWYRQAAGRGLQLLFYSVGIGQISSEVPQNLSASRPQDRQFILSSKKLLLSDSGFYLCAWSVTGTGELFFGEGSRLTVL.

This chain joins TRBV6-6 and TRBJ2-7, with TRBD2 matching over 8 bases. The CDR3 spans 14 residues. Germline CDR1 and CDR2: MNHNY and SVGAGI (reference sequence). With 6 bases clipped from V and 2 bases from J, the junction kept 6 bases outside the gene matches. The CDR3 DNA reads TGTGCCAGCAGCCCGACTAGCGAAGCCTACGAGCAGTACGTC. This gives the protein CASSPTSEAYEQYV.

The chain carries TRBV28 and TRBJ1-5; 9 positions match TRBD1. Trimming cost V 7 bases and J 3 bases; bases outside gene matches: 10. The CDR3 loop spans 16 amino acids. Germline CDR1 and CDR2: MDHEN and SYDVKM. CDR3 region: CASTTDRGRNNQPQHF. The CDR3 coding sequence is TGTGCCAGCACCACGGACAGGGGAAGGAACAATCAGCCCCAGCATTTT.

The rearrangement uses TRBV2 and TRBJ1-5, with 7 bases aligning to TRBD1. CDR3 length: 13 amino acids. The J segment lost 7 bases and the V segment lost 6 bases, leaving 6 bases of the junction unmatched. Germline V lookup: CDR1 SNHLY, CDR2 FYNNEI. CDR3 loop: CASRRGPGQPQHF. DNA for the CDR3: TGTGCCAGCAGGAGGGGGCCGGGGCAGCCCCAGCATTTT. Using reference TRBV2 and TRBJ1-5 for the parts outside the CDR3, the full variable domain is EPEVTQTPSHQVTQMGQEVILRCVPISNHLYFYWYRQILGQKVEFLVSFYNNEISEKSEIFDDQFSVERPDGSNFTLKIRSTKLEDSAMYFCASRRGPGQPQHFGDGTRLSIL.

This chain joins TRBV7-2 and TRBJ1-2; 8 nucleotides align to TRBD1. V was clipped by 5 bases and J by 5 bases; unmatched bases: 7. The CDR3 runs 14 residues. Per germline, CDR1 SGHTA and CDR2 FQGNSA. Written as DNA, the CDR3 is TGTGCCAGCAGCCCTCCAGGGGGCGGGTATGGCTACACCTTC. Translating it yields CASSPPGGGYGYTF.

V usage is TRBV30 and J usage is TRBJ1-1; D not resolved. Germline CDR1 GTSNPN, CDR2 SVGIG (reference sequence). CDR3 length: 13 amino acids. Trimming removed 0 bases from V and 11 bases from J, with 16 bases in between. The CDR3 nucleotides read TGTGCCTGGAGTGTGGGTATCAAGAGGATGGCTTTCTTT. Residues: CAWSVGIKRMAFF.